This TCR beta chain was found in a study of cytomegalovirus exposure and HLA in healthy donors. Study details: From HLA-typed donors, an early data release held around 80 million unique TCRs.

Whole-study results and caveats: Per published reports, the classifier diagnosed cytomegalovirus status with high specificity and sensitivity. Solely CMV serostatus was available to characterize immune exposure. From TCR beta sequences, most subjects' HLA-A and HLA-B alleles were reportedly predicted accurately.

CDR1 and CDR2 (germline): SGHVS, FNYEAQ. With V trimmed by 5 bases and J by 1 base, 7 bases remained unmatched. The CDR3 is 16 residues long. The PCR contained 60 Vbeta and 13 Jbeta primers. Repertoires were generated with immunoSEQ multiplex PCR, while TCRdb's copy carries only in-frame clones and drops some. The sample yields about 200,000 clones, roughly 80% seen once. Points on this clone: Its antigen is still unknown.

V and J are TRBV7-6 and TRBJ2-4; TRBD2 aligns across 8 bases. This receptor was obtained from a man in his thirties or forties in good health and CMV-seronegative. The sequenced material came from PBMCs. CDR3 DNA sequence: TGTGCCAGCAGCCTCCCGCGGGGGGCTGCCAAAAACATTCAGTACTTC. It yields the protein CASSLPRGAAKNIQYF.